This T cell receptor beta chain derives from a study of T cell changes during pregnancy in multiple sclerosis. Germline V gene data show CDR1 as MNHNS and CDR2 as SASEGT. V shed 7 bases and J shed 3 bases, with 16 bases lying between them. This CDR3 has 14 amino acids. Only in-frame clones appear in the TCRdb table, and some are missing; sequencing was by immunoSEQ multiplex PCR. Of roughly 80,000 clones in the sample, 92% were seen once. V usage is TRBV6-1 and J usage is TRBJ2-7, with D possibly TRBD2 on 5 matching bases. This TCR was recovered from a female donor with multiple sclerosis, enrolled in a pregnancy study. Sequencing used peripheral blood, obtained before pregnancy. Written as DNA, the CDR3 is TGTGCCAGCAATCCCAGTGTGGGAGTCTACGAGCAGTACTTC. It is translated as CASNPSVGVYEQYF.